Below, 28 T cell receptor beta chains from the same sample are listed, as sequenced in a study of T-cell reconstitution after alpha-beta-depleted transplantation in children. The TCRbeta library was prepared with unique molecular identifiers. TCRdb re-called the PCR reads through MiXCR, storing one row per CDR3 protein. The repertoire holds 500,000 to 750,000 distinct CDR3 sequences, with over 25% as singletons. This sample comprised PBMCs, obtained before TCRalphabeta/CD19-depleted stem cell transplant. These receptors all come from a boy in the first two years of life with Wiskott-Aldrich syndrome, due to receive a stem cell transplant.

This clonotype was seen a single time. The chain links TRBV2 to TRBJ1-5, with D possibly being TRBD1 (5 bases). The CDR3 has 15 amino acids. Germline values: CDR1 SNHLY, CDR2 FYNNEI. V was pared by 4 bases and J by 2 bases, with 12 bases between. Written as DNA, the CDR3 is TGTGCCAGCAGTGGGGGCCCAAACGGCAATCAGCCCCAGCATTTT. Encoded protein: CASSGGPNGNQPQHF.

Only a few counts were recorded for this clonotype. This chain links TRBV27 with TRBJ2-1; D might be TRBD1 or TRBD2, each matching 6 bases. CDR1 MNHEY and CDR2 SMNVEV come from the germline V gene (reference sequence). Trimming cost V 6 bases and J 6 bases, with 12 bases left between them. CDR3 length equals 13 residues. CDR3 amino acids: CASRRGTLNEQFF. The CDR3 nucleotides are TGTGCCAGCAGACGGGGGACACTCAATGAGCAGTTCTTC.

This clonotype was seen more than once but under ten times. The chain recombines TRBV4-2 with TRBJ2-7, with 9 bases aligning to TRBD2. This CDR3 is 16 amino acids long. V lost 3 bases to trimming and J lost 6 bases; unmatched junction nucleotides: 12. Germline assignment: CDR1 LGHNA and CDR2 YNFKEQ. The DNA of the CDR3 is TGTGCCAGCAGCCAGGGAGTAGCGGGAGAGTATTCCGAGCAGTACTTC. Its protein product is CASSQGVAGEYSEQYF.

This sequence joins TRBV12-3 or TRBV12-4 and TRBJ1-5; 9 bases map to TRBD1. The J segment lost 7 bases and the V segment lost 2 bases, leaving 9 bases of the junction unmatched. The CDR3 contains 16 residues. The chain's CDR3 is CASSLPQGARRQPQHF. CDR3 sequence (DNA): TGTGCCAGCAGTTTACCACAGGGGGCGCGTCGGCAGCCCCAGCATTTT.

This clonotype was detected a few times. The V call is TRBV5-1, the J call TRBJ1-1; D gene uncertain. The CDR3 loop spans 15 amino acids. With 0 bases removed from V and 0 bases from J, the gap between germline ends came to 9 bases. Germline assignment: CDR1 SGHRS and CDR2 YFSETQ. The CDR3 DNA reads TGCGCCAGCAGCTTGGGGGGAAGCATGAACACTGAAGCTTTCTTT. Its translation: CASSLGGSMNTEAFF.

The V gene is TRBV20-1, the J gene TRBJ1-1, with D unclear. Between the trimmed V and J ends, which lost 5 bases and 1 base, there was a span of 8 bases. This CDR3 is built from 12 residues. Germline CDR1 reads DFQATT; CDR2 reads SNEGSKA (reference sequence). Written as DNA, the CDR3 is TGCAGTGCTCAGAGGGCGAACACTGAAGCTTTCTTT. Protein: CSAQRANTEAFF.

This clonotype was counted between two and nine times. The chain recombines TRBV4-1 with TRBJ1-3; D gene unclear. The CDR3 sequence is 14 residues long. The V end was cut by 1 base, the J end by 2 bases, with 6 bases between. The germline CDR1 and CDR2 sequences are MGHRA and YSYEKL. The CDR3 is CASSQGNTGNTIYF. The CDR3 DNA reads TGCGCCAGCAGCCAAGGAAACACTGGAAACACCATATATTTT.

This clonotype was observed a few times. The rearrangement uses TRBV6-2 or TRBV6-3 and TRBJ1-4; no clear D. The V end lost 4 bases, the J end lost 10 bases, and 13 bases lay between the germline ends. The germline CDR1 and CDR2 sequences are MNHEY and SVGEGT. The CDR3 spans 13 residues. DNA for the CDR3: TGTGCCAGCAGTTTCCCGATCGGCGGAAAACTGTTTTTT. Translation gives CASSFPIGGKLFF.

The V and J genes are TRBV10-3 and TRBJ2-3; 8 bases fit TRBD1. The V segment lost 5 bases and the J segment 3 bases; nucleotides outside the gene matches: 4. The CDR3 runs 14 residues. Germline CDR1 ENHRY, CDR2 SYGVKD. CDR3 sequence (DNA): TGTGCCATCAGTAGGGACAGGCTTACAGATACGCAGTATTTT. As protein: CAISRDRLTDTQYF.

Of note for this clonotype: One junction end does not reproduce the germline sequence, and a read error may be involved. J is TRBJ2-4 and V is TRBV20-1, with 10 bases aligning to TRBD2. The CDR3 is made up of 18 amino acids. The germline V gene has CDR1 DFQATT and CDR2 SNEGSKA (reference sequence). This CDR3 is CCAESVSGRTLAKNIQYF. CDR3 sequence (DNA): TGCTGTGCTGAGTCTGTTAGCGGGAGGACACTAGCCAAAAACATTCAGTACTTC.

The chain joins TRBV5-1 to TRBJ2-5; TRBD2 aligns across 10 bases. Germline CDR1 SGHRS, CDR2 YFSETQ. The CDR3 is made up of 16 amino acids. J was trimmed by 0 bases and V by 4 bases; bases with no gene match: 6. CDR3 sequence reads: CASSRGLATNQETQYF. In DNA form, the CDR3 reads TGCGCCAGCAGCCGGGGACTAGCGACGAACCAAGAGACCCAGTACTTC.

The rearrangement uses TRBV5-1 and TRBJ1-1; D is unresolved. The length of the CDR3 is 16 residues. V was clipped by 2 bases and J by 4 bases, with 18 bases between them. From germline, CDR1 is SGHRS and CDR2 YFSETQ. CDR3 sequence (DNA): TGCGCCAGCAGCTTTCGGCTTGGGGAGATCGTCACTGAAGCTTTCTTT. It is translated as CASSFRLGEIVTEAFF.

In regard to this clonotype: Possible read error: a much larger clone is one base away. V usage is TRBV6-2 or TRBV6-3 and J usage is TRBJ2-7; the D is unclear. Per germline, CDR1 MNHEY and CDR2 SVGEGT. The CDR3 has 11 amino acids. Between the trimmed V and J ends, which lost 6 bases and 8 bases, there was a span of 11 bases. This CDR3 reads CASSTRVQQYF. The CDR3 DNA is TGTGCCAGCAGCACACGGGTCCAGCAGTACTTC.

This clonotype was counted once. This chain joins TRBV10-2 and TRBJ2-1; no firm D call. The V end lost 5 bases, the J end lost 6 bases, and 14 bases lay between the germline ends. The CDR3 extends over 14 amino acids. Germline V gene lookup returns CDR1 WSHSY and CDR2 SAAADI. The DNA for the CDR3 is TGCGCCAGCAGTCGAATCGGACGGGTCAATGAGCAGTTCTTC. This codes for CASSRIGRVNEQFF.

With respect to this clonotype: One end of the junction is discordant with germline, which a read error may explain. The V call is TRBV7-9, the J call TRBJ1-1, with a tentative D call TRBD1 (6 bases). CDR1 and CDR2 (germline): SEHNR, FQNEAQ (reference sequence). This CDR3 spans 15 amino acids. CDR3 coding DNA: TGTGCCAGCACCTTACAGGGATTGATAAACACTGAAGCTTTCTTT. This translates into CASTLQGLINTEAFF. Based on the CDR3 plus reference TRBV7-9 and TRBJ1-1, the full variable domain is DTGVSQNPRHKITKRGQNVTFRCDPISEHNRLYWYRQTLGQGPEFLTYFQNEAQLEKSRLLSDRFSAERPKGSFSTLEIQRTEQGDSAMYLCASTLQGLINTEAFFGQGTRLTVV.

Here the CDR3 DNA reads TGCAGTGCTAGAGTCGGAGGACCCTCCTACGAGCAGTACTTC. Its protein is CSARVGGPSYEQYF. V usage is TRBV20-1 and J usage is TRBJ2-7; perhaps TRBD2 as D (5 bases). V was shortened by 1 base and J by 0 bases, with 10 bases between the two germline ends. Germline values: CDR1 DFQATT, CDR2 SNEGSKA (reference sequence). The CDR3 sequence is 14 residues long.

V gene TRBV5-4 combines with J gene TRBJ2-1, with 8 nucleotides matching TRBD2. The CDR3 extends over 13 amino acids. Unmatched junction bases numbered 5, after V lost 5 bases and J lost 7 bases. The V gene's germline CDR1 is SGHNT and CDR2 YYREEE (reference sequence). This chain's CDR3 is CASSRGLVNEQFF. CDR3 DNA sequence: TGTGCCAGCAGTCGGGGACTAGTGAATGAGCAGTTCTTC.

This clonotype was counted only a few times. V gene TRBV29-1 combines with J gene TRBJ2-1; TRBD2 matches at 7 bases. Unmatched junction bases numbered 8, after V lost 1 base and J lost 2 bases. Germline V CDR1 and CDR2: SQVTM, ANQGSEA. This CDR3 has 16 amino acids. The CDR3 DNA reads TGCAGCGTTGAAGCGCGGACTAGTTTCCCCTACAATGAGCAGTTCTTC. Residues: CSVEARTSFPYNEQFF.

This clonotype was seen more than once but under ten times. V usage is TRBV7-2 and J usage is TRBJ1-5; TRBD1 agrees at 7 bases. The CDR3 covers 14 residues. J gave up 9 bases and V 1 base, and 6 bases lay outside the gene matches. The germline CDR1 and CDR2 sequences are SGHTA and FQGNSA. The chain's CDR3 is CASSLVAGGWPQHF. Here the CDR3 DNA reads TGTGCCAGCAGCTTAGTTGCAGGGGGTTGGCCCCAGCATTTT.

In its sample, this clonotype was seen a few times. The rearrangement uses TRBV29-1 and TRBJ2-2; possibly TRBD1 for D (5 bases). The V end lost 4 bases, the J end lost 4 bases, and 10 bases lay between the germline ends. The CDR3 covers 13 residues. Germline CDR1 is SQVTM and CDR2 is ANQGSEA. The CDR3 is CSVGKGLTGELFF. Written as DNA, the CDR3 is TGCAGCGTTGGGAAGGGGCTCACCGGGGAGCTGTTTTTT.

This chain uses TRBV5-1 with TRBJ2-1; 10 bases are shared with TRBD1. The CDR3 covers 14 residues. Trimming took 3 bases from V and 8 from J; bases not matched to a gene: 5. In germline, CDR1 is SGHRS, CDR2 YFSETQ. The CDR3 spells CASSSGQGVDEQFF. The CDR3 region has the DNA TGCGCCAGCAGCTCCGGACAGGGGGTCGATGAGCAGTTCTTC. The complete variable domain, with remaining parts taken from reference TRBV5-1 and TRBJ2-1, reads KAGVTQTPRYLIKTRGQQVTLSCSPISGHRSVSWYQQTPGQGLQFLFEYFSETQRNKGNFPGRFSGRQFSNSRSEMNVSTLELGDSALYLCASSSGQGVDEQFFGPGTRLTVL.

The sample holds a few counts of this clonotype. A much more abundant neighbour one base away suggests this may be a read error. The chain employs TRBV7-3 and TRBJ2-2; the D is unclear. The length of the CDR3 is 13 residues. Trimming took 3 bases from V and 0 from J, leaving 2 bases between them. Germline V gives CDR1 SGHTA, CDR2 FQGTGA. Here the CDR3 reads CASSFANTGELFF. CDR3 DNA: TGTGCCAGCAGCTTCGCGAACACCGGGGAGCTGTTTTTT.

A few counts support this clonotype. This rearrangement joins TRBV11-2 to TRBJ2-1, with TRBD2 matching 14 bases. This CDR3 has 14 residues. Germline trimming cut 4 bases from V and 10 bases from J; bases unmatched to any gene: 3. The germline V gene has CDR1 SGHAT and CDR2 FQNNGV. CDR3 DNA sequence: TGTGCCAGCAGCTCGGGACTAGCGGGAGAAGAGCAGTTCTTC. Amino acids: CASSSGLAGEEQFF.

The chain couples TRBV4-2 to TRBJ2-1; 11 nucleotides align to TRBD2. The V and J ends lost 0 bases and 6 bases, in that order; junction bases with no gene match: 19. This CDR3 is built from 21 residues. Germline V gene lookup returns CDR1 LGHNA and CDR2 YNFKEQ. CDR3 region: CASSQDTTSGRSRGLFNEQFF. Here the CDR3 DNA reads TGTGCCAGCAGCCAAGACACTACTAGCGGGAGATCAAGGGGGTTGTTCAATGAGCAGTTCTTC.

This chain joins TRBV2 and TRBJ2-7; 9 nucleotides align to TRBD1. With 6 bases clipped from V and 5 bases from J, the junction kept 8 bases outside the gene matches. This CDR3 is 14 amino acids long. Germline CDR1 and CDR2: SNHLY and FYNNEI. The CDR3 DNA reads TGTGCCAGCAGGAGGACAGGGGCTGAAAACGAGCAGTACTTC. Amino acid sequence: CASRRTGAENEQYF.

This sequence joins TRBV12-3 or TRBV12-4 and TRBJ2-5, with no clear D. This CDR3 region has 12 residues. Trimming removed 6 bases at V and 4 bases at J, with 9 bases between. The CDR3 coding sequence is TGTGCCAGCAGCAACAGAAGAGAGACCCAGTACTTC. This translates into CASSNRRETQYF.

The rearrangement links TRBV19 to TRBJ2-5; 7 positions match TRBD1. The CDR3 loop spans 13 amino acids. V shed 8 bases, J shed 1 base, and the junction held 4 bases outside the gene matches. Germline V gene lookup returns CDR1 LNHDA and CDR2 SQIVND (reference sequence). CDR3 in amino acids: CASVRDSQETQYF. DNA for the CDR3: TGTGCCAGTGTCCGGGACAGCCAAGAGACCCAGTACTTC.

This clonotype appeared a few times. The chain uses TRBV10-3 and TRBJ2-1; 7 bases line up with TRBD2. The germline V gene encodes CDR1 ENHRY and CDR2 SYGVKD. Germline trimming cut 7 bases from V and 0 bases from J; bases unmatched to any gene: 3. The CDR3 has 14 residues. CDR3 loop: CAINGGSSYNEQFF. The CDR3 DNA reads TGTGCCATCAATGGCGGGAGCTCCTACAATGAGCAGTTCTTC.